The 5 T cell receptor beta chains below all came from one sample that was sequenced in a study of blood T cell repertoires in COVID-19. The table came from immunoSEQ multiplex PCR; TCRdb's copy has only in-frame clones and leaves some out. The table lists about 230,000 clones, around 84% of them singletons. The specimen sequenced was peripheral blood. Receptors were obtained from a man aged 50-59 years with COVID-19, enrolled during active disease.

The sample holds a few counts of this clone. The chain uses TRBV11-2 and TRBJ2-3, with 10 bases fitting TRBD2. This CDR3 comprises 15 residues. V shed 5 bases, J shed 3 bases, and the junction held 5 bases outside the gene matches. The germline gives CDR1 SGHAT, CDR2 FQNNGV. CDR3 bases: TGTGCCAGCAGCAAAGCGGGGGGGCTTACAGATACGCAGTATTTT. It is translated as CASSKAGGLTDTQYF.

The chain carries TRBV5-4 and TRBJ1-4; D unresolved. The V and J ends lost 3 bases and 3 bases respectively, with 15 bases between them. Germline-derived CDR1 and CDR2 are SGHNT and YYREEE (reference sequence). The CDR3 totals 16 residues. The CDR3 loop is CASSSGGRSANEKLFF. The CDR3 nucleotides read TGTGCCAGCAGCTCAGGCGGGCGGTCGGCTAATGAAAAACTGTTTTTT.

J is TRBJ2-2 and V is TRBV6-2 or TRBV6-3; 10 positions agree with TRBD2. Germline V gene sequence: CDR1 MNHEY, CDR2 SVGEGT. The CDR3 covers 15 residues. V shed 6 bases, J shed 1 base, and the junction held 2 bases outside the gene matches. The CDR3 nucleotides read TGTGCCAGCAGACCTAGCGGGGGGAACACCGGGGAGCTGTTTTTT. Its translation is CASRPSGGNTGELFF.

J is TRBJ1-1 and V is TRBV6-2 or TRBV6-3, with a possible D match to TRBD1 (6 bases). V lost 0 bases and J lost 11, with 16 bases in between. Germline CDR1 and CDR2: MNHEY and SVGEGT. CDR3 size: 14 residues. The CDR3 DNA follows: TGTGCCAGCAGTTACTCATTAAGGGGGATATCTGCTTTCTTT. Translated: CASSYSLRGISAFF.

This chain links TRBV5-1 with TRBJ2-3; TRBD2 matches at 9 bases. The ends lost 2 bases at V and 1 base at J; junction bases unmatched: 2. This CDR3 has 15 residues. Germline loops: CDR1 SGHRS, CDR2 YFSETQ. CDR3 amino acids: CASSFASGGTDTQYF. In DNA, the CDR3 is TGCGCCAGCAGCTTTGCTAGCGGGGGCACAGATACGCAGTATTTT.